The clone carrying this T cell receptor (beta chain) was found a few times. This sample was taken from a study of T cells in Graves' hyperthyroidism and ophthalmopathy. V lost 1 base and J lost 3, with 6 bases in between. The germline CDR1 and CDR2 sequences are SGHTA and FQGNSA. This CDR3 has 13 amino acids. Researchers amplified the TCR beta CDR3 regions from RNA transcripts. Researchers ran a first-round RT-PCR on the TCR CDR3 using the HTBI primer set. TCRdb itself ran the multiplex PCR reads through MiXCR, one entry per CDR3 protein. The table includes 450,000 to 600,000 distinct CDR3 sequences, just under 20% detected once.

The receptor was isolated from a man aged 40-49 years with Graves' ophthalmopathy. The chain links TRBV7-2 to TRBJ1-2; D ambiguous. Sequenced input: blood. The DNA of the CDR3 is TGTGCCAGCAGCTTAGAGGTGTACTATGGCTACACCTTC. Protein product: CASSLEVYYGYTF.